The 27 T cell receptor beta chains reported below all come from one sample, sequenced in a study of regulatory T cells in long-lasting Graves disease. Specified time point: newly diagnosed GD, antithyroid drugs for less than 3 months. The TCR library was made from RNA that had been extracted from PBMCs in TRIzol. Researchers made TCR beta libraries by using iRepertoire HTBI primers and running Arm-PCR on CDR3 regions. TCRdb itself ran the multiplex PCR reads through MiXCR, one entry per CDR3 protein. Of more than 400,000 distinct CDR3 sequences in the sample, roughly 17% are singletons; the top ten hold approximately 12%. These data were also reused for a study on T cells in Graves' hyperthyroidism and ophthalmopathy.

Sample: peripheral blood mononuclear cells (PBMCs), taken at new diagnosis, from a patient treated with antithyroid drugs. These receptors all stem from a woman in her twenties or thirties with Graves disease.

This clonotype was counted at least ten times. V usage is TRBV7-3 and J usage is TRBJ2-3; 8 bases fit TRBD1. This CDR3 is 17 amino acids long. Trimming cost V 5 bases and J 0 bases; bases outside gene matches: 10. Germline V lookup: CDR1 SGHTA, CDR2 FQGTGA. The CDR3 region is CASSPWSGTGSTDTQYF. The CDR3 DNA reads TGTGCCAGCAGCCCGTGGTCCGGGACAGGTAGCACAGATACGCAGTATTTT.

This clonotype was recorded a few times. J is TRBJ2-5 and V is TRBV12-3 or TRBV12-4; 7 positions agree with TRBD1. This CDR3 has 14 residues. The J segment lost 3 bases and the V segment lost 2 bases, leaving 3 bases of the junction unmatched. The CDR3 reads CASSLIGTEETQYF. The CDR3 region has the DNA TGTGCCAGCAGTTTAATTGGGACAGAAGAGACCCAGTACTTC.

This chain connects TRBV13 to TRBJ2-2; a possible D gene is TRBD1 (6 bases). Germline V lookup: CDR1 PRHDT, CDR2 FYEKMQ (reference sequence). The ends were cut back, 7 bases at V and 1 base at J, with 13 bases in the middle. The CDR3 contains 15 residues. CDR3 region: CASNARTENTGELFF. The DNA for the CDR3 is TGTGCCAGCAATGCTCGGACAGAGAACACCGGGGAGCTGTTTTTT.

This clonotype was seen many times. The genes are TRBV30 and TRBJ2-5; no definite D call. The CDR3 contains 14 residues. Germline V gives CDR1 GTSNPN, CDR2 SVGIG (reference sequence). V gave up 1 base and J gave up 2 bases, with 11 bases separating them. DNA for the CDR3: TGTGCCTGGAGTGCCGGCCCCACACAAGAGACCCAGTACTTC. This codes for CAWSAGPTQETQYF.

There are a few counts of this clonotype. This chain joins TRBV27 and TRBJ1-2; D is undetermined. The CDR3 runs to 13 residues. Germline V gene data show CDR1 as MNHEY and CDR2 as SMNVEV (reference sequence). Between the trimmed V and J ends, which lost 2 bases and 2 bases, there was a span of 6 bases. In DNA, the CDR3 is TGTGCCAGCAGTTTACACAGAAACTATGGCTACACCTTC. Protein product: CASSLHRNYGYTF.

The CDR3 coding sequence is TGTGCCAGTAGTAACTTAGCGGGAGCCACATACAATGAGCAGTTCTTC. Translated: CASSNLAGATYNEQFF. The V call is TRBV19, the J call TRBJ2-1; 9 bases match TRBD2. There are 16 residues in the CDR3. Germline-derived CDR1 and CDR2 are LNHDA and SQIVND (reference sequence). V shed 4 bases and J 4 bases; nucleotides not matched to a gene: 8. Supplemented by reference TRBV19 and TRBJ2-1, the full variable domain reads DGGITQSPKYLFRKEGQNVTLSCEQNLNHDAMYWYRQDPGQGLRLIYYSQIVNDFQKGDIAEGYSVSREKKESFPLTVTSAQKNPTAFYLCASSNLAGATYNEQFFGPGTRLTVL.

Concerning this clonotype itself: Being one base from a much bigger clone, this may be a read error. The CDR3 sequence: CASSPDRATSPLHF. The DNA for the CDR3 is TGTGCCAGCAGCCCGGACAGAGCTACTTCACCCCTCCACTTT. The V and J genes are TRBV3-1 and TRBJ1-6; TRBD1 is a possible D gene (6 bases). This CDR3 has 14 amino acids. Trimming stripped 4 bases from V and 9 bases from J, with 13 bases between. Germline V gene data show CDR1 as LGHDT and CDR2 as YNNKEL (reference sequence).

This clonotype occurred many times. V and J are TRBV20-1 and TRBJ2-1; 9 nucleotides line up with TRBD2. There are 16 residues in the CDR3. Per germline, CDR1 DFQATT and CDR2 SNEGSKA (reference sequence). With 6 bases clipped from V and 4 bases from J, the junction kept 13 bases outside the gene matches. The CDR3 bases are TGCAGTGCCCTTAGCTCGACTAGCGGACGGTACAATGAGCAGTTCTTC. It specifies CSALSSTSGRYNEQFF.

This clonotype was seen repeatedly, ten times or more. This chain connects TRBV28 to TRBJ1-6, with 7 positions matching TRBD1. Per the germline V gene, CDR1 is MDHEN and CDR2 is SYDVKM. Unmatched junction bases numbered 5, after V lost 3 bases and J lost 0 bases. The CDR3 sequence is 17 residues long. The CDR3 DNA reads as TGTGCCAGCAGTTTGGGACAGTGGAGCTCCTATAATTCACCCCTCCACTTT. This encodes CASSLGQWSSYNSPLHF.

This clonotype was observed at least ten times. This chain uses TRBV10-3 with TRBJ1-2, with a tentative D call TRBD1 (5 bases). Germline CDR1 is ENHRY and CDR2 is SYGVKD. The V end was cut by 10 bases, the J end by 0 bases, with 15 bases between. The CDR3 extends over 14 amino acids. The CDR3 reads CATVGTSTNYGYTF. Written as DNA, the CDR3 is TGTGCCACCGTAGGGACTTCCACTAACTATGGCTACACCTTC.

This clonotype was recorded many times. The V and J genes are TRBV7-9 and TRBJ2-5; no clear D. Between the trimmed V and J ends, which lost 2 bases and 5 bases, there was a span of 12 bases. Germline values: CDR1 SEHNR, CDR2 FQNEAQ (reference sequence). This CDR3 comprises 14 residues. The CDR3 coding sequence is TGTGCCAGCAGCTTAACGTCGTCCGTGGAGACCCAGTACTTC. Translating gives CASSLTSSVETQYF.

This chain joins TRBV14 and TRBJ2-1; no clear D. The CDR3 runs 13 residues. CDR1 is SGHDN, CDR2 FVKESK, per germline. V was pared by 0 bases and J by 9 bases, with 9 bases between. The CDR3 region is CASSQDLRGEQFF. The CDR3 nucleotides are TGTGCCAGCAGCCAAGATCTCAGAGGTGAGCAGTTCTTC. Looking up the rest from reference TRBV14 and TRBJ2-1 gives the full variable domain: EAGVTQFPSHSVIEKGQTVTLRCDPISGHDNLYWYRRVMGKEIKFLLHFVKESKQDESGMPNNRFLAERTGGTYSTLKVQPAELEDSGVYFCASSQDLRGEQFFGPGTRLTVL.

This clonotype was detected many times. This chain uses TRBV7-2 with TRBJ1-2; D is unclear. Germline CDR1 and CDR2: SGHTA and FQGNSA. The CDR3 consists of 16 residues. V was pared by 3 bases and J by 0 bases, with 14 bases between. The CDR3 spells CASSLGSGVANYGYTF. Here the CDR3 DNA reads TGTGCCAGCAGCTTGGGGTCGGGAGTTGCTAACTATGGCTACACCTTC.

This clonotype was found many times. V usage is TRBV18 and J usage is TRBJ2-3; 7 nucleotides agree with TRBD1. Per the germline V gene, CDR1 is KGHSH and CDR2 is LQKENI. This CDR3 contains 15 residues. J was trimmed by 3 bases and V by 4 bases; bases with no gene match: 7. The CDR3 DNA reads TGTGCCAGCTCACGACAGACAGGGCGAACAGATACGCAGTATTTT. This encodes CASSRQTGRTDTQYF.

This clonotype has a count of ten or more. The chain has TRBV20-1 and TRBJ2-3; 7 bases line up with TRBD2. The ends lost 5 bases at V and 6 bases at J; junction bases unmatched: 11. This CDR3 contains 14 residues. Per germline, CDR1 DFQATT and CDR2 SNEGSKA (reference sequence). The CDR3 region has the DNA TGCAGTGCTGCCATGGGGGGAGGGCTGGATACGCAGTATTTT. As protein: CSAAMGGGLDTQYF.

This clonotype was seen ten or more times. The gene calls are TRBV12-3 or TRBV12-4 and TRBJ1-5, with 7 nucleotides matching TRBD1. Trimming at V came to 4 bases and at J to 7 bases, leaving 7 bases not matched to a gene. This CDR3 contains 14 residues. The CDR3 sequence is CASSYHRGRQPQHF. The DNA for the CDR3 is TGTGCCAGCAGTTATCACAGGGGACGCCAGCCCCAGCATTTT.

As for this clonotype: A much more abundant neighbour one base away suggests this may be a read error. The chain has TRBV12-5 and TRBJ2-1; D not certain. The CDR3 sequence is 13 residues long. Germline V gene lookup returns CDR1 LGHNT and CDR2 FRNRAP. The CDR3 bases are TGTGCTAGTGGCCTTAGCTCCTACAATGAGCGGTTCTTC. Its protein product is CASGLSSYNERFF.

This clonotype was recorded many times. The V and J genes are TRBV7-9 and TRBJ2-1, with TRBD2 matching over 7 bases. CDR1 is SEHNR and CDR2 is FQNEAQ in the germline V gene (reference sequence). Losses at the gene ends were 5 bases for V and 3 bases for J; bases not matched to a gene: 16. CDR3 size: 18 residues. In DNA form, the CDR3 reads TGTGCCAGCAGCCAACCTAGGGCGGGAGACCCCCTCTACAATGAGCAGTTCTTC. Translated, it gives CASSQPRAGDPLYNEQFF. Using reference TRBV7-9 and TRBJ2-1 for the parts outside the CDR3, the full variable domain is DTGVSQNPRHKITKRGQNVTFRCDPISEHNRLYWYRQTLGQGPEFLTYFQNEAQLEKSRLLSDRFSAERPKGSFSTLEIQRTEQGDSAMYLCASSQPRAGDPLYNEQFFGPGTRLTVL.

This clonotype has ten or more counts. The chain combines TRBV7-8 with TRBJ2-5; the D gene is possibly TRBD2 (5 bases). Germline CDR1 SGHVS, CDR2 FQNEAQ. The CDR3 spans 13 residues. Trimming removed 5 bases at V and 5 bases at J, with 12 bases between. CDR3 in amino acids: CASSKLEGETQYF. CDR3 coding DNA: TGTGCCAGCAGCAAACTAGAAGGGGAGACCCAGTACTTC.

Only a few counts were recorded for this clonotype. This chain uses TRBV24-1 with TRBJ2-5; the D is unclear. CDR3 length: 14 residues. V lost 4 bases and J 5 bases, leaving 13 bases between the germline ends. CDR1 is KGHDR and CDR2 is SFDVKD in the germline V gene. CDR3 nucleotide sequence: TGTGCCACCAGTGAATCCCGAACAATTGAGACCCAGTACTTC. Its translation is CATSESRTIETQYF.

This clonotype came up once. This may be a read error, as it is one base from a much larger clone. The rearrangement links TRBV11-2 to TRBJ1-5; D gene ambiguous. Judging by the DNA end, TRBJ2-3 fits better; the J call may be wrong. CDR3 size: 14 residues. CDR1 is SGHAT and CDR2 is FQNNGV in the germline V gene. CDR3 in DNA: TGTGCCAGCAGCTTAGACCGTTTGGATCAGCCCCAGTATTTT. Encoded protein: CASSLDRLDQPQYF.

This clonotype has at least ten counts. The V and J genes are TRBV12-3 or TRBV12-4 and TRBJ2-7, with 14 bases lining up with TRBD2. Trimming at V came to 6 bases and at J to 1 base, leaving 11 bases not matched to a gene. The CDR3 sequence is 18 residues long. Here the CDR3 reads CASSRGTSGSFRSYEQYF. Written as DNA, the CDR3 is TGTGCCAGCAGCCGCGGGACTAGCGGGAGTTTTCGGTCCTACGAGCAGTACTTC.

This clonotype has a handful of counts. The rearrangement joins TRBV3-1 to TRBJ1-2; D is unclear. Looked up from germline, CDR1 is LGHDT and CDR2 is YNNKEL (reference sequence). The CDR3 loop spans 14 amino acids. The V gene lost 0 bases and the J gene lost 4 bases, with 9 bases spanning the gap. The CDR3 DNA reads as TGTGCCAGCAGCCAAGAAACAGAGCTCTATGGCTACACCTTC. It encodes CASSQETELYGYTF. The complete variable domain, with remaining parts taken from reference TRBV3-1 and TRBJ1-2, reads DTAVSQTPKYLVTQMGNDKSIKCEQNLGHDTMYWYKQDSKKFLKIMFSYNNKELIINETVPNRFSPKSPDKAHLNLHINSLELGDSAVYFCASSQETELYGYTFGSGTRLTVV.

Many counts were recorded for this clonotype. This CDR3 reads CASSLGGVVDQETQYF. CDR3 in DNA: TGTGCCAGCAGCTTGGGGGGGGTTGTGGATCAAGAGACCCAGTACTTC. The V and J genes are TRBV7-9 and TRBJ2-5; 7 bases line up with TRBD2. CDR1 is SEHNR and CDR2 is FQNEAQ in the germline V gene (reference sequence). Losses at the gene ends were 3 bases for V and 2 bases for J; bases not matched to a gene: 9. The CDR3 is made up of 16 amino acids.

This clonotype was recorded at least ten times. This chain joins TRBV27 and TRBJ2-2; D is ambiguous. CDR3 length: 13 amino acids. Between the trimmed V and J ends, which lost 6 bases and 4 bases, there was a span of 9 bases. CDR1 and CDR2 from the germline V gene are MNHEY and SMNVEV (reference sequence). DNA of the CDR3: TGTGCCAGCAGCTTAGTGGGCACCGGGGAGCTGTTTTTT. It encodes CASSLVGTGELFF.

With regard to this clonotype: A much larger clone differs from this one at a single base, so this may be a read error. Since the CDR3 does not end with the conserved phenylalanine or tryptophan, this likely comes from a read error. The chain is built from TRBV2 and TRBJ2-7; tentatively, D is TRBD1 (7 bases). This CDR3 is 14 amino acids long. CDR1 SNHLY and CDR2 FYNNEI come from the germline V gene. V was cut by 3 bases and J by 1 base, with 10 bases left in between. As DNA, the CDR3 is TGTGCCAGCAGTGACTCAGGGGGGTCCTACGAGCAGTACCTC. It is translated as CASSDSGGSYEQYL.

This clonotype showed up many times. The gene calls are TRBV7-8 and TRBJ2-4; the match to TRBD2 covers 9 bases. V shed 3 bases, J shed 9 bases, and the junction held 6 bases outside the gene matches. This CDR3 spans 14 amino acids. Germline CDR1 reads SGHVS; CDR2 reads FQNEAQ. CDR3 protein: CASSFSGRDGIQYF. CDR3 sequence (DNA): TGTGCCAGCAGCTTTAGCGGGAGAGACGGCATTCAGTACTTC.